This paragraph covers one T cell receptor beta chain sequence. This entry comes from a study of blood T cell repertoires in COVID-19. Turning to the study itself: Samples of COVID-19 (acute and convalescent) were obtained from the United States, Italy and Spain. The cDNA or gDNA used as material had been derived from T cells, B-cell-depleted T cells, or PBMCs.

Per the authors' pipeline: The authors estimated nucleated cell counts from reference gene primer amplification. Sequenced by immunoSEQ multiplex PCR; TCRdb stores in-frame clones only, minus some. Clone size and V and J calls were adopted from that table, with D and trimming inferred from the DNA. Among about 54,000 clones listed, approximately 88% were seen once. V lost 0 bases to trimming and J lost 6 bases; unmatched junction nucleotides: 4. Germline lookup yields CDR1 SGDLS and CDR2 YYNGEE. The CDR3 sequence is 15 residues long. The V call is TRBV9, the J call TRBJ2-1, with 9 bases fitting TRBD2. Sequenced material: peripheral blood. The clonotype was recovered from a human donor in a cohort sampled during active COVID-19. The CDR3 loop is CASSVVAGGINEQFF. CDR3 DNA: TGTGCCAGCAGCGTAGTGGCGGGGGGGATCAATGAGCAGTTCTTC.